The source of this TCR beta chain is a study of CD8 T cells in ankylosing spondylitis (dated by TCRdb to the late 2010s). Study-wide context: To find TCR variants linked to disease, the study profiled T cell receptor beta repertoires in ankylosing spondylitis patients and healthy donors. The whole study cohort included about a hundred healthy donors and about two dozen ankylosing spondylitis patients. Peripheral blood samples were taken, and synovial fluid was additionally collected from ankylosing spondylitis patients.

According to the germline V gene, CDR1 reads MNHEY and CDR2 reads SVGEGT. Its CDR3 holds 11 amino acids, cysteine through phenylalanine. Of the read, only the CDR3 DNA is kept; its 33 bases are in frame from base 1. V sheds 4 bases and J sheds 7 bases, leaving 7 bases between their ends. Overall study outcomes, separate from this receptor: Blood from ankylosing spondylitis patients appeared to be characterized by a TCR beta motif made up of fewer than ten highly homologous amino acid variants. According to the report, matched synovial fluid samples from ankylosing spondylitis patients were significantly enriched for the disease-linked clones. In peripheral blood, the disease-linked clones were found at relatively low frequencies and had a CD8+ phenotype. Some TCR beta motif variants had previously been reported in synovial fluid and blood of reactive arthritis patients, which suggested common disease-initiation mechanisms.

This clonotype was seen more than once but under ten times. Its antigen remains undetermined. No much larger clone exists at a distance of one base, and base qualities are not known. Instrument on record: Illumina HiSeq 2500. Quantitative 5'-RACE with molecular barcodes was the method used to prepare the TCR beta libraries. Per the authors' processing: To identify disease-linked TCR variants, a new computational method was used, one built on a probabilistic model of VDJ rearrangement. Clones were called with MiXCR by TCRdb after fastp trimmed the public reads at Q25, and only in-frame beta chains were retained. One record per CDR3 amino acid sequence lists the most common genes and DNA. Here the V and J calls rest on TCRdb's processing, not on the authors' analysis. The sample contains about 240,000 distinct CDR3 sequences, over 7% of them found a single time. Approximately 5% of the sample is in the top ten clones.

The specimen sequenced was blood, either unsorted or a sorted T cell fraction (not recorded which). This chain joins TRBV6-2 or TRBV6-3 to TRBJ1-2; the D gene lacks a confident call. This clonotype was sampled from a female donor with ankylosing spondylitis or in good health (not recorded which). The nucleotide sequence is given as TGTGCCAGCAGTTCCCCTGGTGGCTACACCTTC. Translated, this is CASSSPGGYTF.